The 14 T cell receptor beta chains presented below share a single source sample, sequenced in a study of cytomegalovirus exposure and HLA in healthy donors. Libraries were prepared by immunoSEQ multiplex PCR; TCRdb keeps only in-frame clonotypes and omits some of them. Of roughly 150,000 clones in the sample, about 89% were seen once. The material sequenced was PBMCs. All receptors come from a woman in her late teens or twenties in good health and CMV-seropositive.

This clone was observed a single time. V and J are TRBV5-1 and TRBJ2-3; TRBD2 matches at 7 bases. The V and J ends lost 3 bases and 0 bases, in that order; junction bases with no gene match: 1. Germline V gene data show CDR1 as SGHRS and CDR2 as YFSETQ. The CDR3 sequence is 14 residues long. The CDR3 here is CASSYSGSTDTQYF. CDR3 DNA sequence: TGCGCCAGCAGCTATAGCGGGAGCACAGATACGCAGTATTTT.

The chain combines TRBV7-6 with TRBJ2-7; TRBD2 might be the D (6 bases). Trimming took off 3 bases at V and 5 bases at J, with 11 bases between the two ends. From germline, CDR1 is SGHVS and CDR2 FNYEAQ. The CDR3 has 13 residues. CDR3 region: CASSFGGPDEQYF. The CDR3 coding sequence is TGTGCCAGCAGCTTCGGAGGGCCGGACGAGCAGTACTTC.

Worth noting for this clone: Germline and junction disagree at one end, which may indicate a read error. The V and J genes are TRBV6-4 and TRBJ2-1; D may be TRBD2 (6 bases). The CDR3 length is 14 residues. Germline V gene data show CDR1 as MRHNA and CDR2 as SNTAGT. CDR3 loop: CAGSDLGGPNEQFF. The CDR3 nucleotides are TGTGCCGGCAGTGATCTTGGAGGGCCTAATGAGCAGTTCTTC.

The chain is built from TRBV30 and TRBJ2-3, with TRBD2 matching 7 bases. The CDR3 is made up of 14 amino acids. J gave up 2 bases and V 1 base, and 3 bases lay outside the gene matches. Germline V lookup: CDR1 GTSNPN, CDR2 SVGIG (reference sequence). As DNA, the CDR3 is TGTGCCTGGAGTGGGGACTATATCACAGATACGCAGTATTTT. Residues: CAWSGDYITDTQYF.

This clone was found once. This rearrangement joins TRBV6-5 to TRBJ2-5; 9 nucleotides match TRBD1. CDR3 length equals 15 residues. V shed 7 bases, J shed 4 bases, and the junction held 10 bases outside the gene matches. Germline V gene lookup returns CDR1 MNHEY and CDR2 SVGAGI. The CDR3 nucleotides read TGTGCCAGCAAGTCACCACCGACAGGGGGAGAGACCCAGTACTTC. Encoded protein: CASKSPPTGGETQYF.

The chain is built from TRBV7-9 and TRBJ2-7, with TRBD2 identical over 9 bases. The V gene end was trimmed by 3 bases and the J gene end by 2 bases; junction bases not matched to a gene: 2. The CDR3 contains 14 residues. The germline gives CDR1 SEHNR, CDR2 FQNEAQ (reference sequence). The CDR3 loop is CASSLAGGPYEQYF. CDR3 in DNA: TGTGCCAGCAGCTTGGCGGGAGGGCCCTACGAGCAGTACTTC.

The chain has TRBV30 and TRBJ2-1; 11 bases are shared with TRBD2. CDR1 is GTSNPN and CDR2 is SVGIG in the germline V gene (reference sequence). This CDR3 is 12 amino acids long. V gave up 3 bases and J gave up 9 bases; unmatched junction bases: 1. The DNA of the CDR3 is TGTGCCTGGAGCCTAGCGGGGGGTGAGCAGTTCTTC. Protein product: CAWSLAGGEQFF. Full variable domain (outside the CDR3, taken from reference TRBV30 and TRBJ2-1): SQTIHQWPATLVQPVGSPLSLECTVEGTSNPNLYWYRQAAGRGLQLLFYSVGIGQISSEVPQNLSASRPQDRQFILSSKKLLLSDSGFYLCAWSLAGGEQFFGPGTRLTVL.

V is TRBV7-3 and J is TRBJ2-1; TRBD2 aligns across 7 bases. Germline values: CDR1 SGHTA, CDR2 FQGTGA. Trimming at V came to 4 bases and at J to 0 bases, leaving 6 bases not matched to a gene. The CDR3 totals 16 residues. The CDR3 nucleotides are TGTGCCAGCAGCTACCTCCGGACTAGCTCCTACAATGAGCAGTTCTTC. Encoded protein: CASSYLRTSSYNEQFF.

This clone was counted a single time. The chain links TRBV2 to TRBJ2-7; 7 bases match TRBD2. Germline CDR1 and CDR2: SNHLY and FYNNEI. This CDR3 has 13 amino acids. The V gene end was trimmed by 7 bases and the J gene end by 2 bases; junction bases not matched to a gene: 5. This CDR3 is CASTLADTYEQYF. In DNA, the CDR3 is TGTGCCAGCACGCTAGCGGACACCTACGAGCAGTACTTC.

This clone was counted a single time. The chain combines TRBV5-1 with TRBJ2-5, with TRBD2 matching 8 bases. The CDR3 has 17 amino acids. CDR1 is SGHRS and CDR2 is YFSETQ in the germline V gene. J lost 5 bases, V lost 3 bases, and 15 bases had no gene match. The CDR3 sequence: CASSSTAGGSPGETQYF. CDR3 bases: TGCGCCAGCAGCTCTACCGCGGGGGGCTCACCTGGGGAGACCCAGTACTTC.

The V and J genes are TRBV6-6 and TRBJ1-2; tentatively, D is TRBD1 (6 bases). Deletions cut 6 bases from V and 1 base from J, with 9 bases between. The CDR3 extends over 13 amino acids. Germline lookup yields CDR1 MNHNY and CDR2 SVGAGI (reference sequence). CDR3 bases: TGTGCCAGCAGGCGACAGGTTAACTATGGCTACACCTTC. It encodes CASRRQVNYGYTF.

J is TRBJ2-5 and V is TRBV5-5, with D tentatively TRBD2 (6 bases). This CDR3 spans 15 amino acids. V lost 4 bases and J lost 4, with 17 bases in between. Per germline, CDR1 SGHKS and CDR2 YYEKEE (reference sequence). The CDR3 coding sequence is TGTGCCAGCAGCCCCGAGGGTTGGAGGGGAGAGACCCAGTACTTC. Residues: CASSPEGWRGETQYF.

This clone has only one observation. Written as DNA, the CDR3 is TGCGCCAGCAGCCAAGATCGTGGGACTAGCGGCTACGAGCAGTACTTC. Translation: CASSQDRGTSGYEQYF. J is TRBJ2-7 and V is TRBV4-1; 11 bases match TRBD2. Losses at the gene ends were 0 bases for V and 3 bases for J; bases not matched to a gene: 4. The CDR3 spans 16 residues. Germline CDR1 is MGHRA and CDR2 is YSYEKL.

The chain has TRBV7-2 and TRBJ1-1, with D unresolved. Germline V gene sequence: CDR1 SGHTA, CDR2 FQGNSA. The CDR3 loop spans 12 amino acids. V lost 3 bases to trimming and J lost 2 bases, with 4 bases between them. The CDR3 DNA sequence: TGTGCCAGCAGCTTGTTAAACACTGAAGCTTTCTTT. It yields the protein CASSLLNTEAFF.